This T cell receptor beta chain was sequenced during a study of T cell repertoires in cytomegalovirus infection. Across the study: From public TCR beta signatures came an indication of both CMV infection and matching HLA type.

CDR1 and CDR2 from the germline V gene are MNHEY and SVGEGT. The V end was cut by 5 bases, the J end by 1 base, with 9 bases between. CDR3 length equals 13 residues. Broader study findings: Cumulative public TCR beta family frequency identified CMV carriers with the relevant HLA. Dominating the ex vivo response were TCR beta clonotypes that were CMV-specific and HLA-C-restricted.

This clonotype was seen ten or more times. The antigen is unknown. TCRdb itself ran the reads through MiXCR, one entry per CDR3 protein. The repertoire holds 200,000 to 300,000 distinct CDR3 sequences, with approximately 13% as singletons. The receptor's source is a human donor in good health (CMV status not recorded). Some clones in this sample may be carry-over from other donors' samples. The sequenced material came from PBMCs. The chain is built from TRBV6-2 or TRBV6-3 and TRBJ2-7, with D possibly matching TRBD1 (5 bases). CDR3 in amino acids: CASSVPGSYEQYF. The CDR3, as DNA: TGTGCCAGCAGTGTGCCAGGGTCCTACGAGCAGTACTTC.